Shown below are 14 T cell receptor beta chains from a single sample sequenced in a study of shared clonotypes between healthy human individuals (dated by TCRdb to 2018 to 2021). Receptor libraries were prepared by the immunoSEQ multiplex PCR assay. TCRdb obtained this table from immuneACCESS and retained in-frame rearrangements with V and J assigned. These tables miss some clones; where compared with another copy, unresolved V genes account for less than half of the shortfall, and the remainder is unexplained. For this sample there are about 2 million clones; 85% to 95% appear just once. Together, the top ten hold 0.85% to 1.2% of the sample. CD8 naive samples consisted of CD45RO-negative cells that were positively selected for CCR7, yielding a CD45RA+CCR7+ population without TemRA cells. Material: naive CD8+ T cells sorted from blood. Interpreted using the paper, the cell subset or site label stands for: CD45RA+CCR7+. The receptor source for this set is a man aged 18 to 29 in good health.

The chain uses TRBV18 and TRBJ2-7; possibly TRBD1 for D (5 bases). This CDR3 is built from 17 residues. V was clipped by 5 bases and J by 2 bases, with 22 bases between them. Germline CDR1 and CDR2: KGHSH and LQKENI. This CDR3 is CASSSTRLGETTYEQYF. As DNA, the CDR3 is TGTGCCAGCTCATCAACCCGCTTAGGGGAAACCACCTACGAGCAGTACTTC. The full variable domain, rest sourced from reference TRBV18 and TRBJ2-7, is NAGVMQNPRHLVRRRGQEARLRCSPMKGHSHVYWYRQLPEEGLKFMVYLQKENIIDESGMPKERFSAEFPKEGPSILRIQQVVRGDSAAYFCASSSTRLGETTYEQYFGPGTRLTVT.

The chain joins TRBV5-4 to TRBJ2-1, with D unresolved. The V end lost 5 bases, the J end lost 7 bases, and 13 bases lay between the germline ends. Germline V gene sequence: CDR1 SGHNT, CDR2 YYREEE (reference sequence). The CDR3 has 13 residues. CDR3 nucleotide sequence: TGTGCCAGCAGGAGTAGAATGGGGAATGAGCAGTTCTTC. Translating it yields CASRSRMGNEQFF.

The chain carries TRBV9 and TRBJ2-7, with a tentative D call TRBD1 (7 bases). V was trimmed by 3 bases and J by 5 bases, leaving 15 bases between them. The CDR3 spans 14 residues. Per germline, CDR1 SGDLS and CDR2 YYNGEE. The CDR3 sequence is CASSAEGGQDEQYF. CDR3 DNA: TGTGCCAGCAGCGCGGAGGGAGGACAGGACGAGCAGTACTTC.

On this clone itself: The same CDR3 is also encoded by other DNA sequences in this sample. The J gene is TRBJ2-1, the V gene TRBV30; D call uncertain. This CDR3 comprises 13 residues. CDR1 and CDR2 from the germline V gene are GTSNPN and SVGIG (reference sequence). The ends were cut back, 0 bases at V and 4 bases at J, with 7 bases in the middle. The CDR3, as DNA: TGTGCCTGGAGTGTAGGCAGTTACAATGAGCAGTTCTTC. Encoded protein: CAWSVGSYNEQFF.

This clone was observed a single time. The chain couples TRBV19 to TRBJ1-1; possible D gene TRBD1, 5 bases. Germline lookup yields CDR1 LNHDA and CDR2 SQIVND (reference sequence). Trimming cost V 5 bases and J 4 bases, with 11 bases left between them. The CDR3 covers 13 residues. The CDR3 spells CASSYRLRTEAFF. In nucleotides, the CDR3 is TGTGCCAGTAGTTACAGGTTACGCACTGAAGCTTTCTTT.

The chain recombines TRBV6-6 with TRBJ1-6; 7 bases align to TRBD1. This CDR3 is 15 amino acids long. Germline-derived CDR1 and CDR2 are MNHNY and SVGAGI (reference sequence). The V gene end was trimmed by 0 bases and the J gene end by 14 bases; junction bases not matched to a gene: 10. The DNA for the CDR3 is TGTGCCAGCAGTTACTCGAAAGGGGGCCCGGGCGCCCTCCACTTT. Translation: CASSYSKGGPGALHF.

In this sample, this clone turned up once. The identical CDR3 is also encoded by other nucleotide sequences in the sample. V is TRBV9 and J is TRBJ2-3; D is unresolved. Germline V gene lookup returns CDR1 SGDLS and CDR2 YYNGEE. The CDR3 contains 13 residues. Deletions cut 0 bases from V and 4 bases from J, with 6 bases between. This CDR3 reads CASSVVGADTQYF. The CDR3 region has the DNA TGTGCCAGCAGCGTAGTTGGGGCAGATACGCAGTATTTT.

The chain uses TRBV5-6 and TRBJ2-1; weak D call: TRBD1 (6 bases). The CDR3 length is 13 residues. V lost 4 bases and J 5 bases, leaving 10 bases between the germline ends. Per germline, CDR1 SGHDT and CDR2 YYEEEE. CDR3 loop: CASSPQGDNEQFF. In DNA, the CDR3 is TGTGCCAGCAGCCCACAGGGAGACAATGAGCAGTTCTTC.

The rearrangement joins TRBV28 to TRBJ1-4, with TRBD1 identical over 7 bases. Germline values: CDR1 MDHEN, CDR2 SYDVKM. The CDR3 covers 14 residues. Trimming took 2 bases from V and 8 from J; bases not matched to a gene: 5. The CDR3 is CASSLSQGEEKLFF. The DNA for the CDR3 is TGTGCCAGCAGTTTAAGCCAGGGGGAAGAAAAACTGTTTTTT.

V is TRBV6-5 and J is TRBJ1-1; D is unclear. The germline V gene has CDR1 MNHEY and CDR2 SVGAGI. CDR3 length: 15 residues. V was shortened by 2 bases and J by 0 bases, with 10 bases between the two germline ends. Here the CDR3 DNA reads TGTGCCAGCAGTTACGGAGATTCAATGAACACTGAAGCTTTCTTT. This translates into CASSYGDSMNTEAFF.

This clone has a single count. The chain links TRBV4-1 to TRBJ2-7; TRBD2 agrees at 7 bases. The V gene end was trimmed by 0 bases and the J gene end by 2 bases; junction bases not matched to a gene: 7. Germline CDR1 reads MGHRA; CDR2 reads YSYEKL. The CDR3 extends over 16 amino acids. CDR3 DNA sequence: TGCGCCAGCAGCCAAGATTACCAGCGGGGTACCTACGAGCAGTACTTC. Its translation is CASSQDYQRGTYEQYF.

The chain couples TRBV6-5 to TRBJ2-7, with 10 bases identical to TRBD1. CDR1 and CDR2 from the germline V gene are MNHEY and SVGAGI. J gave up 3 bases and V 5 bases, and 7 bases lay outside the gene matches. CDR3 size: 15 residues. The CDR3 loop reads CASSQDRGSVYEQYF. The CDR3 DNA reads as TGTGCCAGCAGTCAGGACAGGGGGTCGGTCTACGAGCAGTACTTC.

The rearrangement uses TRBV7-3 and TRBJ2-1; D is possibly TRBD1 (6 bases). This CDR3 contains 16 residues. V was cut by 0 bases and J by 2 bases, with 11 bases left in between. CDR1 SGHTA and CDR2 FQGTGA come from the germline V gene. DNA for the CDR3: TGTGCCAGCAGCTTAACGGCACAGGGTGCCTACAATGAGCAGTTCTTC. Residues: CASSLTAQGAYNEQFF.

This chain links TRBV4-1 with TRBJ2-7; D call uncertain. CDR1 and CDR2 (germline): MGHRA, YSYEKL. The CDR3 runs to 12 residues. V lost 3 bases and J 4 bases, leaving 7 bases between the germline ends. The CDR3 region is CASSHIGYEQYF. CDR3 nucleotides: TGCGCCAGCAGCCACATCGGGTACGAGCAGTACTTC.